The following is a T cell receptor (beta chain) sequence with its context. Its antigen is as yet unknown. PCR employed 60 Vbeta and 13 Jbeta primers. The method was immunoSEQ multiplex PCR; TCRdb's version includes in-frame clones alone and lacks a portion of them. Found here are approximately 100,000 clones, 60% to 85% of them singletons; the top ten hold approximately 15%. The sample is drawn from a study of cytomegalovirus exposure and HLA in healthy donors. Across the whole study: In a previous analysis, around 120 million unique TCR beta sequences were found from 150 million to 200 million T cells.

General study points: Some V segments, TRBV6-2 and TRBV6-3 among them, were indistinguishable and were therefore excluded. Later on, an analysis found that several of the most significant clusters appeared to be linked to common viral pathogens, which included parvovirus B19. Roughly uniform sequencing depth across donors was assumed, possibly incorrectly.

Trimming took off 4 bases at V and 0 bases at J, with 4 bases between the two ends. The CDR3 has 12 amino acids. Germline CDR1 SGDLS, CDR2 YYNGEE. The TCR sequence derives from a man aged 55 to 70 in good health and CMV-seropositive. Sequencing was done on a sample of PBMCs. The J gene is TRBJ2-5, the V gene TRBV9, with D unclear. CDR3 loop: CASSLYQETQYF. DNA of the CDR3: TGTGCCAGCAGCCTGTACCAAGAGACCCAGTACTTC.